The 9 T cell receptor beta chains presented below share a single source sample, sequenced in a study of cytomegalovirus exposure and HLA in healthy donors. PCR employed 60 Vbeta and 13 Jbeta primers. Sequenced by immunoSEQ multiplex PCR; TCRdb stores in-frame clones only, minus some. This table holds roughly 120,000 clones, roughly four fifths found once. Sample: PBMCs. These receptors all come from a male donor in good health and CMV-seropositive.

This chain joins TRBV9 and TRBJ2-2, with D unresolved. This CDR3 has 14 residues. V gave up 2 bases and J gave up 6 bases, with 11 bases separating them. CDR1 is SGDLS, CDR2 YYNGEE, per germline. The CDR3 DNA is TGTGCCAGCAGCGTCCAAACCCAGGCCGGGGAGCTGTTTTTT. Protein: CASSVQTQAGELFF.

This clone was counted between two and nine times. The V call is TRBV19, the J call TRBJ1-2; D is uncertain. V was trimmed by 1 base and J by 3 bases, leaving 15 bases between them. This CDR3 is 16 amino acids long. Germline CDR1 reads LNHDA; CDR2 reads SQIVND (reference sequence). In DNA form, the CDR3 reads TGTGCCAGTAGTATAGGGGTCTCTAGGCGGGACTATGGCTACACCTTC. This sequence encodes CASSIGVSRRDYGYTF.

This chain uses TRBV18 with TRBJ1-1, with 8 bases aligning to TRBD1. Trimming took 3 bases from V and 3 from J; bases not matched to a gene: 6. The CDR3 consists of 15 residues. Germline loops: CDR1 KGHSH, CDR2 LQKENI. The CDR3 region is CASSPRTGRDTEAFF. CDR3 coding DNA: TGTGCCAGCTCACCTCGGACAGGGCGGGACACTGAAGCTTTCTTT.

V gene TRBV28 combines with J gene TRBJ1-5; weak D call: TRBD1 (5 bases). Trimming stripped 7 bases from V and 6 bases from J, with 28 bases between. The CDR3 has 18 residues. CDR1 and CDR2 from the germline V gene are MDHEN and SYDVKM. CDR3 amino acids: CASKPSGRASGRIQPQHF. CDR3 sequence (DNA): TGTGCCAGCAAGCCCTCGGGGAGGGCCTCGGGGCGTATTCAGCCCCAGCATTTT. The full variable domain, rest sourced from reference TRBV28 and TRBJ1-5, is DVKVTQSSRYLVKRTGEKVFLECVQDMDHENMFWYRQDPGLGLRLIYFSYDVKMKEKGDIPEGYSVSREKKERFSLILESASTNQTSMYLCASKPSGRASGRIQPQHFGDGTRLSIL.

CDR3 in amino acids: CASSPNSYGNEQFF. The CDR3 DNA is TGTGCCAGCAGTCCAAACAGCTACGGCAATGAGCAGTTCTTC. The chain carries TRBV7-9 and TRBJ2-1, with D unresolved. The CDR3 extends over 14 amino acids. The V end lost 6 bases, the J end lost 6 bases, and 15 bases lay between the germline ends. Per the germline V gene, CDR1 is SEHNR and CDR2 is FQNEAQ (reference sequence).

This chain connects TRBV6-4 to TRBJ1-1; D unresolved. The CDR3 has 13 residues. V was pared by 5 bases and J by 3 bases, with 10 bases between. Per the germline V gene, CDR1 is MRHNA and CDR2 is SNTAGT. The CDR3 protein is CASSPDGDTEAFF. CDR3 nucleotide sequence: TGTGCCAGCAGTCCCGACGGGGACACTGAAGCTTTCTTT.

CDR3 protein: CASSLSAGLAKNIQYF. Here the CDR3 DNA reads TGTGCCAGCAGTTTATCGGCAGGGCTGGCCAAAAACATTCAGTACTTC. This chain uses TRBV27 with TRBJ2-4; D is perhaps TRBD1 (5 bases). The CDR3 contains 16 residues. V was clipped by 0 bases and J by 1 base, with 10 bases between them. Germline CDR1 MNHEY, CDR2 SMNVEV (reference sequence).

This chain joins TRBV9 and TRBJ2-1; 11 nucleotides align to TRBD2. CDR3 length equals 16 residues. With V trimmed by 5 bases and J by 4 bases, 8 bases remained unmatched. In germline, CDR1 is SGDLS, CDR2 YYNGEE. The CDR3 reads CASSSSGTSGYNEQFF. DNA for the CDR3: TGTGCCAGCAGTTCCTCCGGGACTAGCGGATACAATGAGCAGTTCTTC.

The genes are TRBV19 and TRBJ2-3; weak D call: TRBD2 (5 bases). The CDR3 runs to 14 residues. Germline lookup yields CDR1 LNHDA and CDR2 SQIVND (reference sequence). CDR3 protein: CEIYREPHADTQYF. The CDR3 DNA reads TGTGAAATTTACCGGGAACCCCACGCAGATACGCAGTATTTT. Full variable domain (outside the CDR3, taken from reference TRBV19 and TRBJ2-3): DGGITQSPKYLFRKEGQNVTLSCEQNLNHDAMYWYRQDPGQGLRLIYYSQIVNDFQKGDIAEGYSVSREKKESFPLTVTSAQKNPTAFYLCEIYREPHADTQYFGPGTRLTVL.